Included here is one T cell receptor (beta chain) sequence, with context. The antigen remains unidentified. Both 60 Vbeta primers and 13 Jbeta primers went into the PCR. TCRdb's table, derived via immunoSEQ multiplex PCR, lists solely in-frame clones and lacks some. The sample consists of around 150,000 clones, about 72% of them appearing once. These data originate in a study of cytomegalovirus exposure and HLA in healthy donors. Study-level points and caveats: The authors considered a cluster of highly shared sequence variants likely to be a sequencing artifact. Among TCR beta chains, those listed as cytomegalovirus-associated numbered about 150. Rare TCR sequences dominated, though some public TCRs recurred in many donors.

Germline V gene data show CDR1 as GTSNPN and CDR2 as SVGIG (reference sequence). The CDR3 is made up of 13 amino acids. V shed 0 bases, J shed 15 bases, and the junction held 10 bases outside the gene matches. This clonotype was sampled from a man between 60 and 75 years old in good health and CMV-seronegative. The rearrangement links TRBV30 to TRBJ2-1, with TRBD2 identical over 8 bases. The specimen was PBMCs. DNA of the CDR3: TGTGCCTGGAGTGTAACGTCGGGGGGGCGGGGGTTCTTC. Its protein is CAWSVTSGGRGFF.